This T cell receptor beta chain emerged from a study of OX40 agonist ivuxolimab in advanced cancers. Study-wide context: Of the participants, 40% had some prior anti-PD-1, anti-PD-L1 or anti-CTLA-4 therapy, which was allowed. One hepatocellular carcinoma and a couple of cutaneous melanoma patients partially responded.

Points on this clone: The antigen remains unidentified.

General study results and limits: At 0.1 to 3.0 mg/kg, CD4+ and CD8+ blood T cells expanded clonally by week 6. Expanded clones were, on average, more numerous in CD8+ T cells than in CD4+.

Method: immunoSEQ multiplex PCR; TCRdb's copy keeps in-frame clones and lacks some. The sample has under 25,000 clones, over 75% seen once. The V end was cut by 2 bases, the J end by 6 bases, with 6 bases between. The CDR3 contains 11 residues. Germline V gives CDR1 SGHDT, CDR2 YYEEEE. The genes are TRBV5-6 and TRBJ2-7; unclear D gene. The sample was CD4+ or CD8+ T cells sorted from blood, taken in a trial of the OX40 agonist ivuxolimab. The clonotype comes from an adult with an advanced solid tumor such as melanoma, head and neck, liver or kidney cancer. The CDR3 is CASSFQREQYF. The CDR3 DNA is TGTGCCAGCAGCTTTCAGCGCGAGCAGTACTTC.